Listed below are T cell receptor beta chains from one sample, sequenced in a study of cytomegalovirus exposure and HLA in healthy donors. This table comes from immunoSEQ multiplex PCR, and its TCRdb copy is limited to in-frame clones, with some not included. The sample yields more than 150,000 clones, approximately 84% seen once. The specimen sequenced was PBMCs. The origin of the receptors is a young woman in good health and CMV-seropositive. The CDR3 runs from the conserved cysteine through the conserved F or W. The D gene is left open where the match is weak. For some rows the clone size is stated as once, few or many, or as a class when expanded; others skip it.

abundance	d_gene	v_gene	j_gene	CDR3nt	CDR3aa
once	.	TRBV2	TRBJ2-1	TGTGCCAGCAGTGAGAGGGCTGAGCAGTTCTTC	CASSERAEQFF
.	TRBD2	TRBV5-4	TRBJ2-3	TGTGCCAGCAGCTGGCGGGGGGGACCGACAGATACGCAGTATTTT	CASSWRGGPTDTQYF
.	.	TRBV6-6	TRBJ2-1	TGTGCCAGCAGCTTGAGACAGTCGGGGGACCACAATGAGCAGTTCTTC	CASSLRQSGDHNEQFF
.	.	TRBV27	TRBJ1-5	TGTGCCAGCAAGCCGGGAACTGCAATCTATCAGCCCCAGCATTTT	CASKPGTAIYQPQHF
once	.	TRBV4-1	TRBJ1-6	TGCGCCAGCAGCCAACCTAGCTCCTATAATTCACCCCTCCACTTT	CASSQPSSYNSPLHF
.	.	TRBV25-1	TRBJ1-2	TGTGCCAGCAGTGAATATCAGGACTATGGCTACACCTTC	CASSEYQDYGYTF
.	.	TRBV20-1	TRBJ1-1	TGCAGTGCTAGCACTAACACTGAAGCTTTCTTT	CSASTNTEAFF
.	TRBD1	TRBV4-1	TRBJ1-5	TGCGCCAGCAGCCAAGAGTTTTCGGGACAGATAAATCAGCCCCAGCATTTT	CASSQEFSGQINQPQHF
.	.	TRBV5-1	TRBJ1-2	TGCGCCAGCAGCTTGGGGATGGGACTTTCAGATGGCTACACCTTC	CASSLGMGLSDGYTF
.	TRBD1	TRBV13	TRBJ2-1	TGTGCCAGCAGCACGGGACAGGGGGCATTATGGGGTGAGCAGTTCTTC	CASSTGQGALWGEQFF
.	TRBD1	TRBV18	TRBJ2-7	TGTGCCAGCTCATCAACCGGGACAGGGGTTTACGAGCAGTACTTC	CASSSTGTGVYEQYF
.	.	TRBV9	TRBJ2-3	TGTGCCAGCAGCCCCCAATCCGGACAGCCCACAGACACGCAGTATTTT	CASSPQSGQPTDTQYF
.	TRBD1	TRBV18	TRBJ2-5	TGTGCCAGCTCACCCCTGGGACAGGGGGTCGGTGAGACCCAGTACTTC	CASSPLGQGVGETQYF
.	.	TRBV6-1	TRBJ1-1	TGTGCCAGCAGTGAAACCCCAGGGAATGGTAAAGGAGCTTTCTTT	CASSETPGNGKGAFF
once	TRBD2	TRBV9	TRBJ2-1	TGTGCCAGCAGCGTAGCTGGTAGCGGGGGGGTAACCTACAATGAGCAGTTCTTC	CASSVAGSGGVTYNEQFF
.	.	TRBV27	TRBJ2-2	TGTGCCAGCAGGACACAGGGTCCCCTAAAGACCGGGGAGCTGTTTTTT	CASRTQGPLKTGELFF
.	.	TRBV5-1	TRBJ2-2	TGCGCCAGCAGCTTGACAGGGAAGGACACCGGGGAGCTGTTTTTT	CASSLTGKDTGELFF
once	.	TRBV2	TRBJ1-1	TGTGCCAGCAGACTGGACTCTCCCGAAGCTTTCTTT	CASRLDSPEAFF
.	.	TRBV7-2	TRBJ1-2	TGTGCCAGCAGCTACACCGGGACACCGGTCTATGGCTACACCTTC	CASSYTGTPVYGYTF
.	TRBD1	TRBV2	TRBJ2-1	TGTGCCAGCAGGGGGGACAGCCCCTACAATGAGCAGTTCTTC	CASRGDSPYNEQFF
.	TRBD2	TRBV4-2	TRBJ2-3	TGTGCCAGCAGCGGGGGGGGGACTGACACAGATACGCAGTATTTT	CASSGGGTDTDTQYF
once	TRBD1	TRBV12-5	TRBJ2-1	TGTGCTAGTGGTTTCTCTACAGGGGGCCATAATGAGCAGTTCTTC	CASGFSTGGHNEQFF
.	TRBD2	TRBV19	TRBJ2-7	TGTGCCAGTAGGAAATTAGCGGGCGACTCCTACGAGCAGTACTTC	CASRKLAGDSYEQYF
.	.	TRBV9	TRBJ2-3	TGTGCCAGCAGCCCTACTACAGATACGCAGTATTTT	CASSPTTDTQYF
.	.	TRBV27	TRBJ1-5	TGTGCCAGCACCGAGAGGTTCAATCAGCCCCAGCATTTT	CASTERFNQPQHF
.	TRBD1	TRBV5-6	TRBJ1-2	TGTGCCAGCAGCCCTGTATCGGGACAGGGGAACTATGGCTACACCTTC	CASSPVSGQGNYGYTF
.	TRBD1	TRBV10-1	TRBJ1-2	TGCGCCAGCATAAGTATCCCGGGACAGAATTATGGCTACACCTTC	CASISIPGQNYGYTF
.	.	TRBV27	TRBJ2-7	TGTGCCAGCAGTACTAGACAGTCCGGCGGGGACGAGCAGTACTTC	CASSTRQSGGDEQYF
.	TRBD1	TRBV2	TRBJ1-5	TGTGCCAGAGGACAGGCAAATCAGCCCCAGCATTTT	CARGQANQPQHF
once	TRBD1	TRBV11-1	TRBJ2-7	TGTGCCAGCAGAATCCAAATGGGACAGGCCCCGAACGAGCAGTACTTC	CASRIQMGQAPNEQYF
.	TRBD2	TRBV28	TRBJ2-7	TGTGCCAGCAGCCAAACGGGGGGGGCCACCTACGAGCAGTACTTC	CASSQTGGATYEQYF
.	.	TRBV19	TRBJ1-1	TGTGCCAGTAGTACAAGAGATAGGGGAGGGGCTGAAGCTTTCTTT	CASSTRDRGGAEAFF
.	TRBD1	TRBV10-3	TRBJ2-7	TGTGCCATCAGTCATGCGACAGGGGTCTACGAGCAGTACTTC	CAISHATGVYEQYF
few	.	TRBV5-4	TRBJ2-5	TGTGCCAGCAGCTTCGGGACCTCGGAGGGTGAGACCCAGTACTTC	CASSFGTSEGETQYF
few	TRBD2	TRBV13	TRBJ2-3	TGTGCCAGCAGCTTAGGACCGGGGGGGGGCACAGATACGCAGTATTTT	CASSLGPGGGTDTQYF
.	.	TRBV6-5	TRBJ1-1	TGTGCCAGCAGCTCACAGGGTAGGGACACTGAAGCTTTCTTT	CASSSQGRDTEAFF
.	TRBD2	TRBV15	TRBJ2-1	TGTGCCACCAGCTCATTCGGGGGGGCTATATACAATGAGCAGTTCTTC	CATSSFGGAIYNEQFF
.	TRBD2	TRBV4-1	TRBJ2-1	TGCGCCAGCAGCCCCCTACGCCCCGGGACTAGGGGATTACATGAGCAGTTCTTC	CASSPLRPGTRGLHEQFF
.	.	TRBV6-1	TRBJ1-3	TGTGCCAGCAGTGAAGTAACAGGGAGTGGAAACACCATATATTTT	CASSEVTGSGNTIYF
.	.	TRBV6-1	TRBJ1-2	TGTGCCAGCAGTGACAGGCCAGGCGAACACTATGGCTACACCTTC	CASSDRPGEHYGYTF
.	.	TRBV28	TRBJ1-5	TGTGCCAGCGGGCCGATCCCTCCTTATCAGCCCCAGCATTTT	CASGPIPPYQPQHF
.	TRBD1	TRBV7-9	TRBJ1-4	TGTGCCAGCAGAGCCGCCTCCGGGACAGAAACCAATGAAAAACTGTTTTTT	CASRAASGTETNEKLFF
.	.	TRBV7-8	TRBJ2-1	TGTGCCAGCAGCTTAGGAGCGGTTGCAGCCCAAGGGAATGAGCAGTTCTTC	CASSLGAVAAQGNEQFF
.	TRBD2	TRBV19	TRBJ2-3	TGTGCCAGTAGTGGGACTAGCGGTGTTATTGATACGCAGTATTTT	CASSGTSGVIDTQYF
.	TRBD2	TRBV6-6	TRBJ2-5	TGTGCCAGCAGCCTAGCGGGGGGGCAGGAGACCCAGTACTTC	CASSLAGGQETQYF
.	TRBD1	TRBV27	TRBJ1-6	TGTGCCAGCAGTTCGGGACAGGGGGCCTATAATTCACCCCTCCACTTT	CASSSGQGAYNSPLHF
once	TRBD2	TRBV29-1	TRBJ2-1	TGCAGCGTTGAAGATGCTAGCGGGGGGTCCTACAATGAGCAGTTCTTC	CSVEDASGGSYNEQFF
.	TRBD1	TRBV6-6	TRBJ1-1	TGTGCCAGCACCCAACAGGGGTCGAACACTGAAGCTTTCTTT	CASTQQGSNTEAFF